The 31 T cell receptor beta chains presented below share a single source sample, sequenced in a study of CD8 T cells in ankylosing spondylitis. TCRdb used MiXCR to reprocess the 5' RACE reads, holding one entry per CDR3 protein. Of more than 25,000 distinct CDR3 sequences listed, 13% to 15% were seen once; the top ten hold about 40%. The sample taken for sequencing was blood. The receptors stem from a male donor with ankylosing spondylitis or in good health (not recorded which).

The chain has TRBV4-1 and TRBJ1-4, with 10 bases lining up with TRBD1. This CDR3 comprises 14 residues. CDR1 and CDR2 from the germline V gene are MGHRA and YSYEKL. The ends lost 4 bases at V and 6 bases at J; junction bases unmatched: 2. This chain's CDR3 is CASSPGTGDEKLFF. CDR3 bases: TGCGCCAGCAGCCCCGGGACAGGGGATGAAAAACTGTTTTTT.

The chain uses TRBV7-2 and TRBJ2-6; unclear D gene. The CDR3 extends over 15 amino acids. The germline V and J ends were trimmed by 5 bases and 1 base, with 9 bases remaining between them. Per germline, CDR1 SGHTA and CDR2 FQGNSA. CDR3 sequence reads: CASSPDISGANVLTF. For the CDR3, the DNA is TGTGCCAGCAGCCCCGACATATCTGGGGCCAACGTCCTGACTTTC.

This clonotype appeared a few times. The chain is built from TRBV3-1 and TRBJ2-3; D tentatively fits TRBD1 or TRBD2 (5 bases each). The V end lost 1 base, the J end lost 2 bases, and 13 bases lay between the germline ends. Germline values: CDR1 LGHDT, CDR2 YNNKEL (reference sequence). This CDR3 contains 16 residues. The CDR3: CASSQVPGTTTDTQYF. As DNA, the CDR3 is TGTGCCAGCAGCCAAGTACCGGGGACCACCACAGATACGCAGTATTTT.

The chain links TRBV12-3 or TRBV12-4 to TRBJ2-3, with D perhaps matching TRBD2 (6 bases). The CDR3 sequence is 14 residues long. V was trimmed by 6 bases and J by 0 bases, leaving 10 bases between them. The CDR3 loop reads CASRTGTSTDTQYF. The CDR3 bases are TGTGCCAGCAGGACCGGGACTAGCACAGATACGCAGTATTTT.

This clonotype was counted a few times. The chain has TRBV28 and TRBJ1-4; no clear D gene. V lost 5 bases and J 8 bases, leaving 12 bases between the germline ends. Germline CDR1 reads MDHEN; CDR2 reads SYDVKM. The CDR3 has 13 amino acids. The CDR3 DNA follows: TGTGCCAGCAGTCCCCAGGACGGCGAAAAACTGTTTTTT. Translated, it gives CASSPQDGEKLFF.

This clonotype was seen repeatedly, ten times or more. The chain couples TRBV7-2 to TRBJ2-7; D unresolved. Trimming stripped 7 bases from V and 2 bases from J, with 12 bases between. The CDR3 contains 13 residues. The germline V gene has CDR1 SGHTA and CDR2 FQGNSA. The CDR3 here is CASTLGPTYEQYF. The CDR3 DNA reads as TGTGCCAGCACCCTAGGTCCAACCTACGAGCAGTACTTC.

The chain recombines TRBV5-1 with TRBJ2-2, with D possibly being TRBD2 (6 bases). Germline values: CDR1 SGHRS, CDR2 YFSETQ. This CDR3 spans 15 amino acids. Trimming removed 1 base at V and 4 bases at J, with 11 bases between. CDR3 amino acids: CASSLFAGSTGELFF. CDR3 coding DNA: TGCGCCAGCAGCTTGTTCGCCGGGAGCACCGGGGAGCTGTTTTTT.

In this sample, this clonotype turned up a few times. This chain connects TRBV6-5 to TRBJ1-4; D not certain. The CDR3 is 13 amino acids. Germline assignment: CDR1 MNHEY and CDR2 SVGAGI. Trimming cost V 8 bases and J 3 bases, with 10 bases left between them. The CDR3 nucleotides are TGTGCCAGCCGAAACGGTCCTAATGAAAAACTGTTTTTT. It specifies CASRNGPNEKLFF.

This clonotype occurred a few times. The rearrangement joins TRBV20-1 to TRBJ2-1; D ambiguous. V lost 2 bases, J lost 5 bases, and 13 bases lay in between. The CDR3 extends over 14 amino acids. CDR1 and CDR2 (germline): DFQATT, SNEGSKA (reference sequence). DNA of the CDR3: TGCAGTGCTAGATCACGGCCCAACCACAATGAGCAGTTCTTC. Translating it yields CSARSRPNHNEQFF.

The table lists this clonotype with a few counts. The V gene is TRBV10-3, the J gene TRBJ2-1; 7 bases match TRBD2. CDR3 length equals 16 residues. Trimming cost V 3 bases and J 2 bases; bases outside gene matches: 7. CDR1 ENHRY and CDR2 SYGVKD come from the germline V gene. CDR3 DNA sequence: TGTGCCATCAGTGAAGGTGTTCGGGGGGCCTACAATGAGCAGTTCTTC. Encoded protein: CAISEGVRGAYNEQFF.

This clonotype was counted between two and nine times. The rearrangement links TRBV5-1 to TRBJ2-2; tentatively, D is TRBD2 (5 bases). The CDR3 runs to 15 residues. Germline values: CDR1 SGHRS, CDR2 YFSETQ. With 6 bases removed from V and 5 bases from J, the gap between germline ends came to 17 bases. CDR3 coding DNA: TGCGCCAGCACCTCAGGCGGGCCGGGGACCGGGGAGCTGTTTTTT. The encoded protein is CASTSGGPGTGELFF.

This clonotype was found many times. V and J are TRBV5-1 and TRBJ2-1; D gene ambiguous. The CDR3 runs to 13 residues. Trimming pared 2 bases from V and 0 bases from J, leaving 3 bases between. CDR1 is SGHRS, CDR2 YFSETQ, per germline. As DNA, the CDR3 is TGCGCCAGCAGCTTCCTCTCCTACAATGAGCAGTTCTTC. Protein sequence: CASSFLSYNEQFF.

This chain connects TRBV11-2 to TRBJ2-1; D unclear. Germline assignment: CDR1 SGHAT and CDR2 FQNNGV. This CDR3 comprises 13 residues. V was trimmed by 7 bases and J by 3 bases, leaving 10 bases between them. In nucleotides, the CDR3 is TGTGCCAGCACCCCGGACGGCTACAATGAGCAGTTCTTC. Residues: CASTPDGYNEQFF.

This clonotype was observed a few times. This chain uses TRBV12-3 or TRBV12-4 with TRBJ1-5; D unclear. The V and J ends lost 6 bases and 2 bases respectively, with 8 bases between them. This CDR3 is built from 13 residues. CDR3: CASSQGRNQPQHF. In DNA, the CDR3 is TGTGCCAGCAGCCAAGGACGCAATCAGCCCCAGCATTTT.

The J gene is TRBJ2-3, the V gene TRBV10-2; 10 bases fit TRBD2. Trimming took 6 bases from V and 1 from J; bases not matched to a gene: 4. The length of the CDR3 is 15 residues. In germline, CDR1 is WSHSY, CDR2 SAAADI. CDR3 nucleotide sequence: TGCGCCAGCAGAACCGGGACTAGCGGCACAGATACGCAGTATTTT. As protein: CASRTGTSGTDTQYF.

Only a few counts were recorded for this clonotype. The gene calls are TRBV7-9 and TRBJ2-1; D unclear. Trimming took 4 bases from V and 8 from J, leaving 9 bases between them. From germline, CDR1 is SEHNR and CDR2 FQNEAQ (reference sequence). The CDR3 runs 12 residues. The CDR3 coding sequence is TGTGCCAGCAGCTCTCAAAACCATGAGCAGTTCTTC. As protein: CASSSQNHEQFF. Drawing the rest from reference TRBV7-9 and TRBJ2-1, the complete variable domain is DTGVSQNPRHKITKRGQNVTFRCDPISEHNRLYWYRQTLGQGPEFLTYFQNEAQLEKSRLLSDRFSAERPKGSFSTLEIQRTEQGDSAMYLCASSSQNHEQFFGPGTRLTVL.

This clonotype has more than one count but fewer than ten. This sequence joins TRBV30 and TRBJ1-4; D ambiguous. There are 13 residues in the CDR3. CDR1 is GTSNPN, CDR2 SVGIG, per germline (reference sequence). Trimming left V 0 bases short and J 10 bases short, with 12 bases between. The CDR3 spells CAWSVRAVGKLFF. In DNA, the CDR3 is TGTGCCTGGAGTGTACGGGCAGTCGGAAAACTGTTTTTT.

The sample holds a few counts of this clonotype. The chain uses TRBV21-1 and TRBJ2-2; the table's D gene call, TRBD1, was not cross checked with the DNA. TRBV21-1 is labeled a pseudogene. The CDR3 loop spans 19 amino acids. The CDR3 DNA follows: TGTGCCAGCAGCAAAGAGGAAACGGGCGGGACAGTAAACACCGGGGAGCTGTTTTTT. Protein: CASSKEETGGTVNTGELFF.

This clonotype was detected only a few times. The CDR3 spells CSAPRGTGELFF. CDR3 coding DNA: TGCAGTGCCCCACGGGGGACCGGGGAGCTGTTTTTT. The chain uses TRBV20-1 and TRBJ2-2, with a possible D match to TRBD2 (6 bases). The germline V gene has CDR1 DFQATT and CDR2 SNEGSKA (reference sequence). This CDR3 is 12 amino acids long. The germline V and J ends were trimmed by 6 bases and 5 bases, with 10 bases remaining between them.

The V gene is TRBV9, the J gene TRBJ2-7; D not certain. The CDR3 runs to 15 residues. Germline V gene lookup returns CDR1 SGDLS and CDR2 YYNGEE. Trimming shortened V by 0 bases and J by 0 bases, and 10 bases separated the two germline ends. The CDR3 nucleotides read TGTGCCAGCAGCGTAGGTACCGCAAGCTCCTACGAGCAGTACTTC. Protein product: CASSVGTASSYEQYF.

The chain carries TRBV20-1 and TRBJ2-1, with 7 bases lining up with TRBD2. The CDR3 is made up of 15 amino acids. Unmatched junction bases numbered 11, after V lost 2 bases and J lost 7 bases. The germline CDR1 and CDR2 sequences are DFQATT and SNEGSKA (reference sequence). This CDR3 is CSARFGTTTQNEQFF. The CDR3 DNA is TGCAGTGCTAGATTTGGGACTACGACCCAAAATGAGCAGTTCTTC.

The V call is TRBV9, the J call TRBJ1-4; D is perhaps TRBD1 (6 bases). The V gene lost 3 bases and the J gene lost 6 bases, with 18 bases spanning the gap. Germline assignment: CDR1 SGDLS and CDR2 YYNGEE. CDR3 length: 16 residues. CDR3 DNA sequence: TGTGCCAGCAGCGAGGAGGGGGGCAGGCCGCATGAAAAACTGTTTTTT. Residues: CASSEEGGRPHEKLFF.

The table lists this clonotype with a few counts. V and J are TRBV5-6 and TRBJ1-1; 10 nucleotides align to TRBD1. The CDR3 is 15 amino acids. In germline, CDR1 is SGHDT, CDR2 YYEEEE. V shed 3 bases, J shed 0 bases, and the junction held 2 bases outside the gene matches. The CDR3 nucleotides read TGTGCCAGCAGCTACGGACAGGGGGTGAACACTGAAGCTTTCTTT. This codes for CASSYGQGVNTEAFF.

This clonotype showed up just a few times. At one end, the junction sequence differs from germline, possibly due to a read error. The chain employs TRBV7-7 and TRBJ2-5, with D hard to call. Germline assignment: CDR1 SSHAT and CDR2 FNYEAQ (reference sequence). The CDR3 consists of 12 residues. CDR3 protein: CASSLFGETQYF. CDR3 nucleotide sequence: TGTGCTAGCAGCTTATTTGGAGAGACCCAGTACTTC.

The chain couples TRBV7-3 to TRBJ2-3; 7 nucleotides align to TRBD1. Germline V gene data show CDR1 as SGHTA and CDR2 as FQGTGA. V shed 4 bases, J shed 3 bases, and the junction held 4 bases outside the gene matches. The CDR3 is made up of 14 amino acids. The CDR3 sequence is CASSSQGTTDTQYF. For the CDR3, the DNA is TGTGCCAGCAGCTCACAGGGGACGACAGATACGCAGTATTTT.

A note on this clonotype: The junction departs from the called germline gene at one end, perhaps through a read error. The chain is built from TRBV4-3 and TRBJ2-1; 8 bases are a match to TRBD2. Germline V gene data show CDR1 as LGHNA and CDR2 as YSLEER. The CDR3 is 16 residues long. DNA of the CDR3: TGCGCCAGCAGCGAAGAACTAGCGGCAAACGACAATGAGCAGTTCTTC. Translating gives CASSEELAANDNEQFF.

This clonotype has a handful of counts. The chain recombines TRBV7-9 with TRBJ2-1; D ambiguous. The CDR3 has 15 residues. Trimming took off 5 bases at V and 2 bases at J, with 13 bases between the two ends. Germline loops: CDR1 SEHNR, CDR2 FQNEAQ (reference sequence). The CDR3 is CASSRGGSTYNEQFF. The CDR3 DNA follows: TGTGCCAGCAGCCGAGGCGGTAGCACCTACAATGAGCAGTTCTTC.

This clonotype was counted only a few times. The chain recombines TRBV29-1 with TRBJ2-3, with 7 bases matching TRBD2. Germline trimming cut 5 bases from V and 4 bases from J; bases unmatched to any gene: 3. CDR3 length: 12 amino acids. Looked up from germline, CDR1 is SQVTM and CDR2 is ANQGSEA. CDR3 in DNA: TGCAGCGTTCAGCGGGGCCCAGATACGCAGTATTTT. The encoded protein is CSVQRGPDTQYF.

This clonotype was counted only a few times. The chain couples TRBV4-3 to TRBJ2-1, with D possibly TRBD2 on 7 matching bases. Looked up from germline, CDR1 is LGHNA and CDR2 is YSLEER. Trimming pared 1 base from V and 7 bases from J, leaving 11 bases between. There are 14 residues in the CDR3. CDR3 nucleotide sequence: TGCGCCAGCAGCCAAGGGGGGGGCCGGAATGAGCAGTTCTTC. Translation: CASSQGGGRNEQFF.

This clonotype was seen ten or more times. The chain links TRBV6-1 to TRBJ2-3; D is unclear. Germline loops: CDR1 MNHNS, CDR2 SASEGT. This CDR3 has 12 amino acids. Trimming removed 3 bases at V and 6 bases at J, with 7 bases between. The CDR3, as DNA: TGTGCCAGCAGTGATTACAGCGATACGCAGTATTTT. Translation: CASSDYSDTQYF.

In its sample, this clonotype was seen a few times. This chain joins TRBV12-3 or TRBV12-4 and TRBJ2-5, with 8 nucleotides matching TRBD2. Trimming took 6 bases from V and 9 from J; bases not matched to a gene: 18. The CDR3 contains 16 residues. CDR3 in DNA: TGTGCCAGCAGCTCTGGGACTAGGCCCCCAGGGGTGGCCCAGTACTTC. Translated: CASSSGTRPPGVAQYF.